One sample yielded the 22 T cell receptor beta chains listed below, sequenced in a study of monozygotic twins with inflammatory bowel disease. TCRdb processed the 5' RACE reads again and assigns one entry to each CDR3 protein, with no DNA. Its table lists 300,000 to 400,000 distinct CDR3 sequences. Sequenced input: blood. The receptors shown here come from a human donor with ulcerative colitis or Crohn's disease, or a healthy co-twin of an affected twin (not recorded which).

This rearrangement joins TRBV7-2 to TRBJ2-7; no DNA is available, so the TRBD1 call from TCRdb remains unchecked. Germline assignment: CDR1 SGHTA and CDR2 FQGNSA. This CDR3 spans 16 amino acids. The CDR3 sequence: CASSTTGDGSFYEQYF.

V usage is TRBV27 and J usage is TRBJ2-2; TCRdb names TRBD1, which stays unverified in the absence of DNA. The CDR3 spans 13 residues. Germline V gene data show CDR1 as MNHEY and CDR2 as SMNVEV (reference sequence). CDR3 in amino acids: CASSRTGPGELFF.

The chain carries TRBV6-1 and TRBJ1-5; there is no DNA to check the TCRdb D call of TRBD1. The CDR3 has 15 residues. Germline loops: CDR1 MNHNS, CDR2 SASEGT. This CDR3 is CASNQGGLGGQPQHF.

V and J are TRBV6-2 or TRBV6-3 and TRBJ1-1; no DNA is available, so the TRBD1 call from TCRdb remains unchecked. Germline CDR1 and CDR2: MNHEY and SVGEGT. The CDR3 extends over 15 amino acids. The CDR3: CASSYDPGGRLGAFF.

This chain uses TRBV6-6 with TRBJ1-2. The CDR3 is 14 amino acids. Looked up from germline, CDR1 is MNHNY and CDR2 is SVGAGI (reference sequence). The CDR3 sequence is CASSYSPEYYGYTF.

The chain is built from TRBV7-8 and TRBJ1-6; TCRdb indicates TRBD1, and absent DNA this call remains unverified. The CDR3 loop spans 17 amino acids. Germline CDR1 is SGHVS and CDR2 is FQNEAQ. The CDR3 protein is CASSLDGTHRGESPLHF.

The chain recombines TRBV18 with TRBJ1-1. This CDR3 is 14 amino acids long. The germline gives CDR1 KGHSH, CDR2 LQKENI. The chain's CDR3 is CASSPWGRNTEAFF.

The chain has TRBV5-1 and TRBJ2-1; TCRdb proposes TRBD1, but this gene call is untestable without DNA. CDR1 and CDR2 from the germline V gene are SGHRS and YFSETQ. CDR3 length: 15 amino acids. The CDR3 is CASSFDGGNYNEQFF. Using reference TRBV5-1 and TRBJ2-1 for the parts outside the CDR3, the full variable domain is KAGVTQTPRYLIKTRGQQVTLSCSPISGHRSVSWYQQTPGQGLQFLFEYFSETQRNKGNFPGRFSGRQFSNSRSEMNVSTLELGDSALYLCASSFDGGNYNEQFFGPGTRLTVL.

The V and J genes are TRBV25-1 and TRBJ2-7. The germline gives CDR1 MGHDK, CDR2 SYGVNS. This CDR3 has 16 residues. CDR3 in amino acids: CASSRRGGSSSYEQYF.

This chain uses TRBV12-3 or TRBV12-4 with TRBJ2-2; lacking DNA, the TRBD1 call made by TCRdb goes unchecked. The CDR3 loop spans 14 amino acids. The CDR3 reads CASSQTGITGELFF.

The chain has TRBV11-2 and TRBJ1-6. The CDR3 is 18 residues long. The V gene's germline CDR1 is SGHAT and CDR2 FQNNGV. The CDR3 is CASSLLAQLETKNSPLHF.

The CDR3: CASSPGRGGPYNEQFF. V is TRBV7-9 and J is TRBJ2-1; TCRdb lists TRBD2, though no DNA is available to test this call. CDR1 and CDR2 from the germline V gene are SEHNR and FQNEAQ (reference sequence). This CDR3 comprises 16 residues.

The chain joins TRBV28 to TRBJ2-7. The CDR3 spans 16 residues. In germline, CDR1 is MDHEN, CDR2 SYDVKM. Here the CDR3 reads CASTVLKAGLSYEQYF.

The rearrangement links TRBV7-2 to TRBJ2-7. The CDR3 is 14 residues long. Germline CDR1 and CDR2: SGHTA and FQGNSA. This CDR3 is CASSLVRHGGEQYF.

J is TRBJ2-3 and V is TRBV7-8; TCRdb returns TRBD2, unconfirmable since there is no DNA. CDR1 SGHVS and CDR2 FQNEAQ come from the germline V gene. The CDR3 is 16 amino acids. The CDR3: CASSLEGGVSGDTQYF. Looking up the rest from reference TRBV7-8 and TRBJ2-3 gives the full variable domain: GAGVSQSPRYKVAKRGQDVALRCDPISGHVSLFWYQQALGQGPEFLTYFQNEAQLDKSGLPSDRFFAERPEGSVSTLKIQRTQQEDSAVYLCASSLEGGVSGDTQYFGPGTRLTVL.

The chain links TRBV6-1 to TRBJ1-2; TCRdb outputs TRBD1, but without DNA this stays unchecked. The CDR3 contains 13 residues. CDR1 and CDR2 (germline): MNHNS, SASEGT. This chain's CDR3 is CASGRPTGEGYTF.

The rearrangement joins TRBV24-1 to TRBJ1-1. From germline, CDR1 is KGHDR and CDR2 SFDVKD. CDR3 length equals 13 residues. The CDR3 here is CATSDRRNTEAFF.

The CDR3 region is CASSQNAGTTYEQYF. The rearrangement links TRBV19 to TRBJ2-7. From germline, CDR1 is LNHDA and CDR2 SQIVND (reference sequence). The CDR3 is made up of 15 amino acids.

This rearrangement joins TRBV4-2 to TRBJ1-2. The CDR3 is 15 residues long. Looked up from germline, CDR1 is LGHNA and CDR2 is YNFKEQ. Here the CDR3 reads CASSQDGREEYGYTF.

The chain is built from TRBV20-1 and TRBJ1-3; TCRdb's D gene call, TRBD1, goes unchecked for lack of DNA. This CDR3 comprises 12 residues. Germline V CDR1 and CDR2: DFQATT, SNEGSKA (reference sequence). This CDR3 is CSGTGYGNTIYF.

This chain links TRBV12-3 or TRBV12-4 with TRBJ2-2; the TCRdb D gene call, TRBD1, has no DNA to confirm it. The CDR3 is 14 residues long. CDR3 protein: CASSRDRAFGELFF.

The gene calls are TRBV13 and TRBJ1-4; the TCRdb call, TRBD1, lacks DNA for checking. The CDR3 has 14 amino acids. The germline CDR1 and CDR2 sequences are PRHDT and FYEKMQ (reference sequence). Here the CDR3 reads CASSNGTGVEKLFF.